The 32 T cell receptor beta chains below come from one sample, sequenced in a study of regulatory T cells in long-lasting Graves disease. TCR beta libraries were built with iRepertoire HTBI primers and Arm-PCR of CDR3 regions. TCRdb reprocessed the multiplex PCR reads via MiXCR and lists one record per CDR3 protein. This table holds about 470,000 distinct CDR3 sequences, roughly 16% found once. Time point of the sample: newly diagnosed GD, antithyroid drugs for less than 3 months. PBMC-extracted RNA yielded the TCR library. The data also belong to a second study, concerning T cells in Graves' hyperthyroidism and ophthalmopathy.

The sequencing here drew on peripheral blood mononuclear cells (PBMCs), taken at new diagnosis, from a patient treated with antithyroid drugs. Receptors were obtained from a man aged 35 to 55 with Graves disease.

This clonotype appeared a few times. The V and J genes are TRBV30 and TRBJ1-5; 10 positions agree with TRBD1. Losses at the gene ends were 0 bases for V and 6 bases for J; bases not matched to a gene: 5. CDR3 size: 15 residues. The germline V gene has CDR1 GTSNPN and CDR2 SVGIG (reference sequence). The CDR3 sequence: CAWSVRQGASQPQHF. CDR3 nucleotide sequence: TGTGCCTGGAGTGTAAGACAGGGGGCGAGTCAGCCCCAGCATTTT.

J is TRBJ2-1 and V is TRBV7-9; 8 bases align to TRBD1. V was clipped by 5 bases and J by 16 bases; unmatched bases: 13. The CDR3 length is 13 residues. CDR1 is SEHNR, CDR2 FQNEAQ, per germline (reference sequence). DNA for the CDR3: TGTGCCAGCAGCCGACCTGGACAGGGCGAAAAATTCTTC. Its translation: CASSRPGQGEKFF.

V and J are TRBV5-1 and TRBJ2-7; weak D call: TRBD1 (6 bases). CDR1 SGHRS and CDR2 YFSETQ come from the germline V gene. There are 15 residues in the CDR3. V was cut by 1 base and J by 6 bases, with 17 bases left in between. The CDR3 is CASSLPKPGVSEQYF. In DNA, the CDR3 is TGCGCCAGCAGCTTGCCAAAGCCAGGGGTTTCCGAGCAGTACTTC.

This clonotype was counted ten times or more. This rearrangement joins TRBV11-2 to TRBJ2-7; a possible D gene is TRBD1 (6 bases). Per the germline V gene, CDR1 is SGHAT and CDR2 is FQNNGV. This CDR3 spans 12 amino acids. V lost 5 bases and J lost 3, with 8 bases in between. As DNA, the CDR3 is TGTGCCAGCAGCAACAGGGACTACGAGCAGTACTTC. As protein: CASSNRDYEQYF.

This clonotype was detected many times. The chain combines TRBV7-8 with TRBJ1-1; D is possibly TRBD1 (5 bases). CDR1 is SGHVS and CDR2 is FQNEAQ in the germline V gene. V lost 2 bases and J 0 bases, leaving 10 bases between the germline ends. The length of the CDR3 is 15 residues. The CDR3 DNA reads as TGTGCCAGCAGCTTAAGGGACCTAATGAACACTGAAGCTTTCTTT. This sequence encodes CASSLRDLMNTEAFF.

The chain combines TRBV27 with TRBJ2-7; 8 positions agree with TRBD1. This CDR3 region has 18 residues. Germline V gene data show CDR1 as MNHEY and CDR2 as SMNVEV (reference sequence). With 5 bases clipped from V and 0 bases from J, the junction kept 15 bases outside the gene matches. DNA of the CDR3: TGTGCCAGCAGTCGGAGGACAGGGAGCCTAGCAAGCTCCTACGAGCAGTACTTC. Its translation is CASSRRTGSLASSYEQYF.

This clonotype was picked up many times. The chain has TRBV30 and TRBJ2-1; 7 bases are a match to TRBD1. The length of the CDR3 is 14 residues. Germline assignment: CDR1 GTSNPN and CDR2 SVGIG (reference sequence). With 7 bases clipped from V and 6 bases from J, the junction kept 12 bases outside the gene matches. CDR3 nucleotides: TGTGCCTATCAACAGGGGAGAGGTCGCAATGAGCAGTTCTTC. Translated, it gives CAYQQGRGRNEQFF.

This clonotype was counted many times. Relative to the germline gene, one junction end is altered; a read error may explain this. The rearrangement links TRBV2 to TRBJ1-5, with D possibly TRBD1 on 5 matching bases. Germline CDR1 SNHLY, CDR2 FYNNEI. The CDR3 runs to 15 residues. DNA for the CDR3: TGTGCCAGCAGGCCGAGAGACAGCGGTGAACAGCCCCGGCATTTT. Amino acids: CASRPRDSGEQPRHF.

The gene calls are TRBV27 and TRBJ2-3, with D perhaps TRBD2 (6 bases). The germline V gene has CDR1 MNHEY and CDR2 SMNVEV (reference sequence). The CDR3 sequence is 16 residues long. V was pared by 5 bases and J by 0 bases, with 15 bases between. The CDR3 here is CASSPRAGLSTDTQYF. Written as DNA, the CDR3 is TGTGCCAGCAGTCCCCGGGCGGGACTGAGCACAGATACGCAGTATTTT.

V gene TRBV2 combines with J gene TRBJ2-2, with D possibly being TRBD1 (6 bases). The germline gives CDR1 SNHLY, CDR2 FYNNEI. V was clipped by 6 bases and J by 3 bases, with 14 bases between them. The CDR3 runs 15 residues. The DNA for the CDR3 is TGTGCCAGCAGGGGGACATGGGCGGACACCGGGGAGCTGTTTTTT. Protein product: CASRGTWADTGELFF. Full variable domain (outside the CDR3, taken from reference TRBV2 and TRBJ2-2): EPEVTQTPSHQVTQMGQEVILRCVPISNHLYFYWYRQILGQKVEFLVSFYNNEISEKSEIFDDQFSVERPDGSNFTLKIRSTKLEDSAMYFCASRGTWADTGELFFGEGSRLTVL.

This clonotype showed up many times. The chain carries TRBV2 and TRBJ2-7; D not resolved. There are 14 residues in the CDR3. Germline V lookup: CDR1 SNHLY, CDR2 FYNNEI. V was cut by 3 bases and J by 0 bases, with 9 bases left in between. CDR3 protein: CASSDERGSYEQYF. The CDR3 region has the DNA TGTGCCAGCAGTGATGAACGCGGCTCCTACGAGCAGTACTTC.

V and J are TRBV7-9 and TRBJ1-2, with D possibly matching TRBD1 (5 bases). CDR3 size: 12 residues. Trimming took off 1 base at V and 8 bases at J, with 8 bases between the two ends. Looked up from germline, CDR1 is SEHNR and CDR2 is FQNEAQ (reference sequence). The CDR3 bases are TGTGCCAGCAGCTTAGAGGGGATAGGCTACACCTTC. Its protein is CASSLEGIGYTF.

This clonotype has more than one count but fewer than ten. The chain employs TRBV28 and TRBJ2-3; 8 bases map to TRBD1. The germline CDR1 and CDR2 sequences are MDHEN and SYDVKM. The CDR3 spans 16 residues. The trim removed 4 bases at V and 5 bases at J, leaving 11 bases unmatched. CDR3 residues: CASSSRTGNTLDTQYF. The CDR3 nucleotides are TGTGCCAGCAGTTCCAGGACAGGGAACACGTTAGATACGCAGTATTTT.

The CDR3 protein is CSATTGGPRYIQYF. Here the CDR3 DNA reads TGCAGTGCTACTACAGGGGGCCCAAGGTACATTCAGTACTTC. This chain joins TRBV20-1 and TRBJ2-4, with 9 bases that match TRBD1. The germline V gene encodes CDR1 DFQATT and CDR2 SNEGSKA (reference sequence). CDR3 size: 14 residues. With 4 bases clipped from V and 8 bases from J, the junction kept 9 bases outside the gene matches.

The chain employs TRBV20-1 and TRBJ2-5; TRBD2 agrees at 12 bases. CDR1 is DFQATT and CDR2 is SNEGSKA in the germline V gene (reference sequence). V was clipped by 6 bases and J by 7 bases; unmatched bases: 15. The CDR3 covers 16 residues. The CDR3 protein is CSARTSGILKWGTQYF. CDR3 nucleotides: TGCAGTGCACGGACTAGCGGGATTTTGAAGTGGGGGACCCAGTACTTC.

This clonotype has ten or more counts. This chain joins TRBV7-9 and TRBJ2-7, with a weak D call TRBD2 (7 bases). Germline V gene lookup returns CDR1 SEHNR and CDR2 FQNEAQ (reference sequence). The CDR3 length is 13 residues. Between the trimmed V and J ends, which lost 5 bases and 2 bases, there was a span of 10 bases. CDR3 coding DNA: TGTGCCAGCAGCACAGGGACTACCTACGAGCAGTACTTC. It is translated as CASSTGTTYEQYF. Combining the CDR3 with reference TRBV7-9 and TRBJ2-7 gives the whole variable domain DTGVSQNPRHKITKRGQNVTFRCDPISEHNRLYWYRQTLGQGPEFLTYFQNEAQLEKSRLLSDRFSAERPKGSFSTLEIQRTEQGDSAMYLCASSTGTTYEQYFGPGTRLTVT.

This clonotype was counted between two and nine times. This likely comes from a read error, as the CDR3 has no conserved phenylalanine or tryptophan at its end. The chain couples TRBV28 to TRBJ2-7, with D tentatively TRBD2 (6 bases). Deletions cut 2 bases from V and 0 bases from J, with 8 bases between. The germline gives CDR1 MDHEN, CDR2 SYDVKM. The CDR3 length is 14 residues. The CDR3 here is CASSLAGSSYEQYL. The CDR3 DNA follows: TGTGCCAGCAGTTTAGCCGGGAGCTCCTACGAGCAGTACCTC.

This clonotype was observed at least ten times. The V gene is TRBV5-1, the J gene TRBJ1-2; 7 bases map to TRBD1. Germline V lookup: CDR1 SGHRS, CDR2 YFSETQ. V lost 3 bases to trimming and J lost 4 bases; unmatched junction nucleotides: 3. The CDR3 totals 13 residues. The CDR3 nucleotides read TGCGCCAGCAGCTGGGGACAGAGCTATGGCTACACCTTC. As protein: CASSWGQSYGYTF.

This clonotype was recorded a few times. The chain is built from TRBV15 and TRBJ2-7, with 8 positions matching TRBD1. Per germline, CDR1 LNHNV and CDR2 YYDKDF (reference sequence). This CDR3 comprises 16 residues. V was clipped by 5 bases and J by 4 bases; unmatched bases: 13. CDR3 sequence: CATSQDRGRIRYEQYF. The CDR3 coding sequence is TGTGCCACCAGCCAAGACAGGGGCCGAATCCGGTACGAGCAGTACTTC.

This clonotype was detected only a few times. The J gene is TRBJ1-5, the V gene TRBV20-1; the D gene is possibly TRBD1 (6 bases). The V end was cut by 4 bases, the J end by 5 bases, with 12 bases between. Germline V gene sequence: CDR1 DFQATT, CDR2 SNEGSKA (reference sequence). The length of the CDR3 is 13 residues. CDR3 DNA sequence: TGCAGTGCTAACCGACAGGCGGATCAGCCCCAGCATTTT. This gives the protein CSANRQADQPQHF.

This clonotype was found many times. The chain links TRBV28 to TRBJ2-4; no reliable D call. Between the trimmed V and J ends, which lost 8 bases and 8 bases, there was a span of 10 bases. Per germline, CDR1 MDHEN and CDR2 SYDVKM. The CDR3 has 11 amino acids. The chain's CDR3 is CASARSDIQYF. CDR3 sequence (DNA): TGTGCCAGCGCGAGGAGTGACATTCAGTACTTC.

With respect to this clonotype: This may be a read error, as it is one base from a much larger clone. The V call is TRBV5-6, the J call TRBJ2-7, with D perhaps matching TRBD1 or TRBD2 (5 bases each). Germline values: CDR1 SGHDT, CDR2 YYEEEE. The CDR3 is 15 amino acids. Between the trimmed V and J ends, which lost 3 bases and 3 bases, there was a span of 16 bases. The DNA for the CDR3 is TGTGCCAGCAGCTCCCTAGGAGCTGGGGGCTACGAGCAGTACTTC. This translates into CASSSLGAGGYEQYF.

This clonotype was detected many times. This chain links TRBV27 with TRBJ2-3, with TRBD2 as a possible D gene (5 bases). The CDR3 spans 13 residues. Germline CDR1 reads MNHEY; CDR2 reads SMNVEV (reference sequence). The V and J ends lost 7 bases and 5 bases respectively, with 13 bases between them. This CDR3 reads CASTFPGLDTQYF. CDR3 nucleotide sequence: TGTGCCAGCACCTTCCCGGGGTTAGATACGCAGTATTTT.

The rearrangement links TRBV3-1 to TRBJ2-7; 11 bases agree with TRBD2. CDR1 LGHDT and CDR2 YNNKEL come from the germline V gene (reference sequence). V trimming: 7 bases; J trimming: 0 bases; junction bases outside the gene matches: 8. The CDR3 covers 16 residues. The CDR3 region is CASNPRLAGSSYEQYF. Written as DNA, the CDR3 is TGTGCCAGCAACCCCCGACTAGCGGGGAGCTCCTACGAGCAGTACTTC.

This clonotype was seen more than once but under ten times. CDR3 coding DNA: TGTGCCAGCTCACCAATCTCGCTAGCGGGAGTTCTTTTGGATACGCAGTATTTT. Residues: CASSPISLAGVLLDTQYF. The chain has TRBV18 and TRBJ2-3, with 10 bases that match TRBD2. The length of the CDR3 is 18 residues. Trimming took 2 bases from V and 6 from J; bases not matched to a gene: 14. Germline V gene sequence: CDR1 KGHSH, CDR2 LQKENI. Full variable domain (outside the CDR3, taken from reference TRBV18 and TRBJ2-3): NAGVMQNPRHLVRRRGQEARLRCSPMKGHSHVYWYRQLPEEGLKFMVYLQKENIIDESGMPKERFSAEFPKEGPSILRIQQVVRGDSAAYFCASSPISLAGVLLDTQYFGPGTRLTVL.

The chain employs TRBV15 and TRBJ1-4, with D possibly being TRBD1 (6 bases). The CDR3 extends over 14 amino acids. The V and J ends lost 0 bases and 4 bases respectively, with 6 bases between them. From germline, CDR1 is LNHNV and CDR2 YYDKDF (reference sequence). The CDR3 DNA reads as TGTGCCACCAGCAGAGACAGGGGTAATGAAAAACTGTTTTTT. Translating gives CATSRDRGNEKLFF.

This clonotype was picked up a small number of times. This is likely an artifact of a read error, given a far larger clone one base away. The genes are TRBV3-1 and TRBJ2-7; D gene unclear. V was pared by 8 bases and J by 7 bases, with 15 bases between. CDR3 length equals 12 residues. CDR1 and CDR2 (germline): LGHDT, YNNKEL (reference sequence). The CDR3 coding sequence is TGTGCCAGCGGGATGTCCTACAATGAGCAGTACTTC. Its translation is CASGMSYNEQYF.

This clonotype was seen many times. The chain links TRBV28 to TRBJ2-1, with D perhaps TRBD2 (6 bases). Germline V gives CDR1 MDHEN, CDR2 SYDVKM. The CDR3 loop spans 12 amino acids. V lost 5 bases and J 7 bases, leaving 9 bases between the germline ends. CDR3: CASSAGYNEQFF. The CDR3 DNA is TGTGCCAGCAGTGCGGGATATAATGAGCAGTTCTTC.

This clonotype occurred a few times. This chain uses TRBV30 with TRBJ2-7; 10 bases map to TRBD2. CDR1 and CDR2 from the germline V gene are GTSNPN and SVGIG (reference sequence). The trim removed 3 bases at V and 2 bases at J, leaving 7 bases unmatched. The CDR3 length is 15 residues. This CDR3 reads CAWSGTSDTAYEQYF. CDR3 DNA sequence: TGTGCCTGGAGCGGGACTAGCGACACCGCCTACGAGCAGTACTTC.

This clonotype was picked up a small number of times. The chain has TRBV12-3 or TRBV12-4 and TRBJ1-6, with a weak D call TRBD1 (5 bases). V lost 1 base to trimming and J lost 1 base, with 14 bases between them. The length of the CDR3 is 18 residues. CDR3 protein: CASSLGPRDGSYNSPLHF. CDR3 nucleotide sequence: TGTGCCAGCAGTTTAGGCCCCAGGGACGGATCCTATAATTCACCCCTCCACTTT.

In its sample, this clonotype was seen many times. This chain joins TRBV28 and TRBJ2-1, with a tentative D call TRBD2 (5 bases). From germline, CDR1 is MDHEN and CDR2 SYDVKM. The CDR3 is 13 residues long. Between the trimmed V and J ends, which lost 7 bases and 7 bases, there was a span of 14 bases. The CDR3 nucleotides read TGTGCCAGCACCGCTGGGAGCTGGAATGAGCAGTTCTTC. It specifies CASTAGSWNEQFF.

V and J are TRBV29-1 and TRBJ2-7; TRBD2 aligns across 8 bases. CDR3 size: 12 residues. The V gene's germline CDR1 is SQVTM and CDR2 ANQGSEA. Unmatched junction bases numbered 6, after V lost 4 bases and J lost 7 bases. CDR3 protein: CSVGGLVREQYF. The CDR3 coding sequence is TGCAGCGTTGGGGGACTAGTTCGGGAGCAGTACTTC.